These 2 T cell receptor beta chains came from one sample sequenced in a study of blood T cells in healthy people across ages. It was with a sample-barcoded 5' primer and a J-beta primer mix that a second PCR of roughly 7 to 12 cycles was run. TCRdb ran MiXCR on the 5' RACE reads and lists one entry per CDR3 protein. The repertoire includes 700,000 or so distinct CDR3 sequences, about a fifth of them detected once, and around 21% sits in the top ten. Material for sequencing was blood. The receptors shown here come from an older man in good health.

This clonotype has just one count. CDR3 nucleotides: TGCAGCGTTGGAGAGTCCTACCGGCCCAATGAGCAGTTCTTC. Protein: CSVGESYRPNEQFF. The chain couples TRBV29-1 to TRBJ2-1; D gene unclear. The CDR3 extends over 14 amino acids. Per germline, CDR1 SQVTM and CDR2 ANQGSEA. Trimming left V 4 bases short and J 6 bases short, with 16 bases between.

This clonotype was seen more than once but under ten times. The rearrangement links TRBV9 to TRBJ1-2, with D possibly being TRBD1 (6 bases). In germline, CDR1 is SGDLS, CDR2 YYNGEE. CDR3 length: 13 amino acids. The V end was cut by 2 bases, the J end by 7 bases, with 12 bases between. CDR3 sequence reads: CASSVPGASGYTF. Here the CDR3 DNA reads TGTGCCAGCAGCGTCCCGGGGGCGAGTGGCTACACCTTC.